Listed below are T cell receptor beta chains from one sample, sequenced in a study of blood T cell repertoires in COVID-19. Measured with immunoSEQ multiplex PCR; TCRdb has only the in-frame clones, and not every one. The sample includes 300,000 to 450,000 clones, around 87% seen only once; the top ten take about 2%. The sequencing sample was made of peripheral blood. These receptors were collected from a woman aged 60-70 years with COVID-19, enrolled during active disease. Each CDR3 is given with its conserved first and last residue.

>TRBJ2-5|TRBV6-1
CASIDSARPIQETQYF
>TRBJ1-1|TRBV2
CAVGWGPTEAFF
>TRBJ1-2|TRBV24-1
CATSVSTAGNNYGYTF
>TRBJ1-1|TRBV27
CASSLNGINTEAFF
>TRBJ1-2|TRBV3-1/TRBV3-2
CASSQVKGNYGYTF
>TRBJ2-3|TRBV10-3
CAISEPPGLAGAVSTDTQYF
>TRBJ2-3|TRBV29-1
CSVRLKLADTQYF
>TRBJ2-3|TRBV5-1
CASSSREGGRTDTQYF
>TRBJ2-7|TRBV11-2
CASSLLPGSEQYF
>TRBJ2-7|TRBV10-3
CAISDRAGDWDEQYF
>TRBJ2-7|TRBV5-6
CASSQELSSYEQYF